Listed below are T cell receptor beta chains from one sample, sequenced in a study of blood T cells in healthy people across ages. TCRdb independently ran MiXCR on the 5' RACE reads; one entry per CDR3 protein. The sample consists of about a million distinct CDR3 sequences, around 49% of them appearing once. What was sequenced was blood. These receptors all stem from a man aged 25-45 years in good health. Both conserved end residues are part of each CDR3. Each record gives: D gene, clone size, J gene, V gene, CDR3 protein, CDR3 DNA. The D gene is left open where the match is weak. A row's size may be missing; if present it is once, few, many or a size class.

.	few	TRBJ2-1	TRBV5-1	CASSQIGGHSNNEQFF	TGCGCCAGCAGCCAGATCGGGGGGCATTCGAACAATGAGCAGTTCTTC
TRBD1	.	TRBJ1-2	TRBV27	CASSIRDRGNYGYTF	TGTGCCAGCAGCATCCGGGACAGGGGTAACTATGGCTACACCTTC
.	few	TRBJ2-7	TRBV25-1	CASTDTPHEQYF	TGTGCCAGCACCGATACCCCCCACGAGCAGTACTTC
TRBD2	.	TRBJ2-1	TRBV5-5	CASSLALLAGGGEQFF	TGTGCCAGCAGCTTGGCACTACTAGCGGGGGGAGGGGAGCAGTTCTTC
TRBD2	.	TRBJ2-1	TRBV20-1	CSARDRPGLAGPGYNEQFF	TGCAGTGCTAGAGATCGTCCGGGACTAGCGGGGCCCGGCTACAATGAGCAGTTCTTC
.	.	TRBJ1-3	TRBV27	CASSISGNSGNTIYF	TGTGCCAGCAGTATTTCAGGGAACTCTGGAAACACCATATATTTT
.	.	TRBJ1-4	TRBV6-6	CASSRGGGFDEKLFF	TGTGCCAGCAGTCGCGGCGGGGGGTTCGATGAAAAACTGTTTTTT
.	.	TRBJ1-1	TRBV5-1	CASSPNMGTEAFF	TGCGCCAGCAGCCCAAACATGGGTACTGAAGCTTTCTTT
.	few	TRBJ1-1	TRBV7-9	CASSLPRGGEATEAFF	TGTGCCAGCAGCTTACCCCGGGGAGGGGAGGCCACTGAAGCTTTCTTT
.	.	TRBJ2-3	TRBV9	CASSDGRGDTQYF	TGTGCCAGCAGCGACGGGAGAGGAGATACGCAGTATTTT
.	.	TRBJ2-1	TRBV3-1	CASSQLRSSYNEQFF	TGTGCCAGCAGCCAACTTCGGAGCTCCTACAATGAGCAGTTCTTC
.	.	TRBJ1-1	TRBV7-2	CASSLFGFEAFF	TGTGCCAGCAGCTTATTTGGCTTTGAAGCTTTCTTT
.	few	TRBJ1-1	TRBV2	CASRGATEAFF	TGTGCCAGCCGGGGGGCCACTGAAGCTTTCTTT
.	.	TRBJ2-6	TRBV20-1	CSARAGARNSGANVLTF	TGCAGTGCTAGAGCGGGAGCCCGAAACTCTGGGGCCAACGTCCTGACTTTC
TRBD1	.	TRBJ2-6	TRBV12-3/TRBV12-4	CASTKETGFGSGANVLTF	TGTGCCAGCACCAAAGAGACAGGGTTCGGCTCTGGGGCCAACGTCCTGACTTTC
.	.	TRBJ2-6	TRBV20-1	CSAEKSGANVLTF	TGCAGTGCTGAAAAATCTGGGGCCAACGTCCTGACTTTC
TRBD1	.	TRBJ1-6	TRBV5-1	CASSLIQGGNSPLHF	TGCGCCAGCAGCTTGATTCAGGGGGGGAATTCACCCCTCCACTTT
TRBD1	.	TRBJ2-4	TRBV15	CATSRGELTGGIQYF	TGTGCCACCAGCAGAGGAGAGTTGACAGGGGGCATTCAGTACTTC
TRBD1	once	TRBJ1-2	TRBV12-3/TRBV12-4	CASSVMTGAYGYTF	TGTGCCAGCAGTGTCATGACAGGGGCCTATGGCTACACCTTC
.	.	TRBJ2-2	TRBV24-1	CATSGRNTGELFF	TGTGCCACCAGCGGGAGGAACACCGGGGAGCTGTTTTTT
.	.	TRBJ1-5	TRBV28	CASRWGNQPQHF	TGTGCCAGCCGGTGGGGTAATCAGCCCCAGCATTTT
TRBD2	few	TRBJ2-5	TRBV9	CASSAGTSGGLQETQYF	TGTGCCAGCAGCGCCGGGACTAGCGGGGGACTACAAGAGACCCAGTACTTC
.	.	TRBJ2-7	TRBV7-2	CASSRQSQGYEQYF	TGTGCCAGCAGTAGACAGTCCCAAGGGTACGAGCAGTACTTC
.	.	TRBJ2-5	TRBV6-6	CASSYSTLEQYF	TGTGCCAGCAGTTACTCGACCCTGGAGCAGTACTTC
TRBD2	few	TRBJ2-1	TRBV6-2/TRBV6-3	CATTYRLAGNNEQFF	TGTGCCACCACCTACAGGCTAGCGGGGAACAATGAGCAGTTCTTC
TRBD1	.	TRBJ1-1	TRBV12-3/TRBV12-4	CASSFGTGLTEAFF	TGTGCCAGCAGTTTTGGGACAGGGCTCACTGAAGCTTTCTTT
TRBD2	.	TRBJ2-3	TRBV5-1	CASSPAGGRTDTQYF	TGCGCCAGCAGCCCCGCGGGGGGACGCACAGATACGCAGTATTTT
.	once	TRBJ1-6	TRBV6-1	CASQGYNSPLHF	TGTGCCAGTCAGGGGTATAATTCACCCCTCCACTTT
.	.	TRBJ2-3	TRBV20-1	CSARGIGFADTQYF	TGCAGTGCTAGAGGAATTGGGTTCGCAGATACGCAGTATTTT
.	.	TRBJ1-4	TRBV7-2	CASSSNRATNEKLFF	TGTGCCAGCAGCTCAAACAGGGCAACTAATGAAAAACTGTTTTTT
.	.	TRBJ1-1	TRBV9	CASSVDIVNTEAFF	TGTGCCAGCAGCGTAGACATCGTGAACACTGAAGCTTTCTTT
TRBD2	.	TRBJ2-5	TRBV5-1	CASSFLTSGVGETQYF	TGCGCCAGCAGCTTCTTGACTAGCGGGGTAGGGGAGACCCAGTACTTC
TRBD1	few	TRBJ1-5	TRBV6-6	CASSPDRADQPQHF	TGTGCCAGCAGTCCCGACAGGGCGGACCAGCCCCAGCATTTT
TRBD1	.	TRBJ2-7	TRBV29-1	CSGQGTHYEQYF	TGCAGCGGACAGGGGACCCACTACGAGCAGTACTTC
.	few	TRBJ2-5	TRBV20-1	CSARESGYQETQYF	TGCAGTGCTAGAGAGAGCGGGTACCAAGAGACCCAGTACTTC
.	once	TRBJ1-2	TRBV3-1	CASSQDATGYTF	TGTGCCAGCAGCCAAGATGCAACGGGCTACACCTTC
TRBD1	.	TRBJ2-5	TRBV6-2/TRBV6-3	CASSYSDREETQYF	TGTGCCAGCAGTTACTCTGACAGGGAAGAGACCCAGTACTTC
.	.	TRBJ2-1	TRBV12-5	CASGLGLVKAFGDLETSYNEQFF	TGTGCTAGTGGTTTGGGCCTGGTAAAGGCTTTCGGGGATCTAGAGACCTCCTACAATGAGCAGTTCTTC
.	.	TRBJ1-1	TRBV30	CAWDFTGDLKTEAFF	TGTGCCTGGGACTTCACAGGCGACTTGAAAACTGAAGCTTTCTTT
.	.	TRBJ2-1	TRBV25-1	CASSEFGTTYNEQFF	TGTGCCAGCAGTGAATTTGGGACAACGTACAATGAGCAGTTCTTC
.	few	TRBJ2-7	TRBV6-5	CASSYRTPGQSSYEQYF	TGTGCCAGCAGTTACCGGACCCCCGGACAAAGCTCCTACGAGCAGTACTTC
TRBD2	.	TRBJ2-1	TRBV7-3	CASSSLERGGHNEQFF	TGTGCCAGCAGCTCGCTCGAGCGGGGGGGCCACAATGAGCAGTTCTTC
.	.	TRBJ1-1	TRBV15	CATSRDLEAHKAFF	TGTGCCACCAGCAGAGATCTAGAGGCCCACAAAGCTTTCTTT
TRBD1	few	TRBJ1-2	TRBV20-1	CSAAGQGAGGYTF	TGCAGTGCTGCGGGACAGGGGGCAGGGGGCTACACCTTC
TRBD1	.	TRBJ2-1	TRBV27	CASSPGTGKGTYNEQFF	TGTGCCAGCAGTCCCGGGACAGGGAAAGGGACCTACAATGAGCAGTTCTTC
.	.	TRBJ2-7	TRBV28	CASSPYTEQYF	TGTGCCAGCAGTCCTTATACCGAGCAGTACTTC
.	.	TRBJ2-7	TRBV4-3	CASSPGADYPYEQYF	TGCGCCAGCAGCCCGGGCGCTGACTACCCCTACGAGCAGTACTTC
.	.	TRBJ2-1	TRBV18	CASSPPERNEQFF	TGTGCCAGCTCACCACCGGAACGCAATGAGCAGTTCTTC
TRBD2	.	TRBJ2-5	TRBV28	CASSYLAGARKTQYF	TGTGCCAGCAGTTACTTAGCGGGGGCCCGGAAGACCCAGTACTTC
.	.	TRBJ1-2	TRBV10-3	CAITGPGDYGYTF	TGTGCCATCACCGGACCAGGGGACTATGGCTACACCTTC
.	.	TRBJ2-3	TRBV6-6	CASLAGVVDTQYF	TGTGCCAGCTTGGCAGGGGTGGTAGATACGCAGTATTTT